This T cell receptor (beta chain) appears in the sequencing data of a study of blood T cells in healthy people across ages. All donors came from Russia, were Caucasian and healthy, and spanned ages roughly 6 to 95. Each donor's blood draw was ten milliliters of peripheral blood. This clonotype showed up many times. The V segment lost 10 bases and the J segment 3 bases; nucleotides outside the gene matches: 12. The length of the CDR3 is 14 residues. The V gene's germline CDR1 is ENHRY and CDR2 SYGVKD. It was with a sample-barcoded 5' primer and a J-beta primer mix that a second PCR of roughly 6 to 12 cycles was run. TCRdb reanalysed the 5' RACE reads using MiXCR and keeps one entry per CDR3 protein. Found here are around 1.5 million distinct CDR3 sequences, around 36% of them singletons; the top ten hold approximately 10%.

This rearrangement joins TRBV10-3 to TRBJ2-7; 7 bases match TRBD1. The source is a woman aged 25 to 39 in good health. The sequenced material came from blood. The CDR3 here is CATRGVGQDYEQYF. The CDR3 DNA reads as TGTGCCACAAGAGGGGTTGGACAGGACTACGAGCAGTACTTC.